This T cell receptor beta chain was recovered during a study of metastatic and nonmetastatic thyroid tumors. Study details: A comparison of repertoires was made across blood and tumor or nodule tissue from malignant and benign thyroid patients.

The CDR3 is 14 residues long. V was pared by 0 bases and J by 5 bases, with 10 bases between. This clone occurred a few times. Among the patients, none had received any treatment before thyroid surgery. MiXCR re-clonotyped the PCR reads for TCRdb. The repertoire holds roughly 16,000 clones, with approximately 14% as singletons. The sequenced material came from blood. V and J are TRBV12-3 or TRBV12-4 and TRBJ1-1; D remains unclear. This clonotype was sampled from a female donor with papillary thyroid cancer or a benign thyroid nodule (not recorded which). Some clones in this sample may be carry-over from other donors' samples. The DNA of the CDR3 is TGTGCCAGCAGTTTAGCGGGCGGTGGGACTGAAGCTTTCTTT. Residues: CASSLAGGGTEAFF.